This T cell receptor (beta chain) stems from a study of OX40 agonist ivuxolimab in advanced cancers. Turning to the study itself: At doses from 0.01 to 10 mg/kg, patients were given intravenous ivuxolimab every 2 weeks. Mean age approximately 66 years, range roughly 20 to 85; 82.7% male. Study-level findings and limits: On average, a greater number of expanded clones characterised CD8+ T cells relative to CD4+.

Details on this clone: The antigen is undetermined.

On cycle 4 day 1 and cycle 7 day 1, as well as at baseline, blood was sampled. There are 14 residues in the CDR3. Trimming removed 1 base at V and 4 bases at J, with 8 bases between. Germline V CDR1 and CDR2: MNHEY, SMNVEV (reference sequence). The table came from immunoSEQ multiplex PCR; TCRdb's copy has only in-frame clones and leaves some out. The table has about 34,000 clones, roughly 80% seen once; the top ten hold 2.5% to 3%. This chain joins TRBV27 and TRBJ2-1; D is ambiguous. This TCR was recovered from an adult with an advanced solid tumor such as melanoma, head and neck, liver or kidney cancer. The source was CD4+ or CD8+ T cells sorted from blood, collected in a trial of the OX40 agonist ivuxolimab. CDR3 in amino acids: CASSLFVEYNEQFF. Here the CDR3 DNA reads TGTGCCAGCAGTTTATTCGTAGAGTACAATGAGCAGTTCTTC.